This record concerns one TCR beta chain sequence. As yet, its antigen is unknown. The data derive from a study of CD8+CD57+ T cells in acquired aplastic anemia. Turning to the study itself: Mean yield of DNA from sorted CD4+ and CD8+ cells was 3 to 3.5 ug. Healthy donors averaged about 10 million reads for CD4+ cells. General study results and limits: It was found that roughly 31 CD8+ CDR3 sequences were shared between patients and controls. Between patients and controls, CD8+ Simpson's diversity did not vary significantly.

The CDR3 consists of 17 residues. Germline V gives CDR1 SGHTA, CDR2 FQGTGA. With 4 bases clipped from V and 3 bases from J, the junction kept 9 bases outside the gene matches. The template for TCR beta VDJ and CDR3 sequence profiling was genomic DNA. A single record per CDR3 protein comes from TCRdb applying MiXCR to the reads. The sample lists roughly 200,000 distinct CDR3 sequences, under 65% occurring once. The material sequenced was sorted CD4+, CD8+, or CD8+CD57+ T cells (not recorded which) from PBMCs. The chain combines TRBV7-3 with TRBJ2-3; 11 bases fit TRBD2. The sequence was obtained from a human donor in good health. The CDR3 nucleotides read TGTGCCAGCAGCTACACTCCTAGCGGGAGGAAGACAGATACGCAGTATTTT. Translation: CASSYTPSGRKTDTQYF.